The 3 T cell receptor beta chains below all came from one sample that was sequenced in a study of T cell responses to AZD1222 COVID-19 vaccine. The protocol was immunoSEQ multiplex PCR, while the TCRdb copy is restricted to in-frame clones and leaves out a portion. The table lists some 110,000 clones, 75% to 90% of them singletons. The input for sequencing was peripheral blood, taken on day 0 of AZD1222 vaccination. These receptors all stem from an adult in good health.

The chain combines TRBV11-3 with TRBJ2-1; D uncertain. The V end was cut by 1 base, the J end by 4 bases, with 2 bases between. Germline V gives CDR1 SGHNT, CDR2 YENEEA. The CDR3 covers 12 residues. The CDR3 protein is CASSLGYNEQFF. CDR3 nucleotides: TGTGCCAGCAGCTTAGGTTACAATGAGCAGTTCTTC. Full variable domain (missing parts from reference TRBV11-3 and TRBJ2-1): EAGVVQSPRYKIIEKKQPVAFWCNPISGHNTLYWYLQNLGQGPELLIRYENEEAVDDSQLPKDRFSAERLKGVDSTLKIQPAELGDSAVYLCASSLGYNEQFFGPGTRLTVL.

The rearrangement joins TRBV7-9 to TRBJ2-7; the D call may be TRBD1 or TRBD2 (5 bases each). The CDR3 is 14 residues long. V dropped 0 bases and J dropped 9 bases, with 15 bases sitting between them. The germline gives CDR1 SEHNR, CDR2 FQNEAQ (reference sequence). CDR3 in DNA: TGTGCCAGCAGCTTAGCCGTACGGGGTACAGGGCAGTACTTC. This translates into CASSLAVRGTGQYF.

The rearrangement links TRBV5-1 to TRBJ2-7, with D possibly TRBD2 on 6 matching bases. CDR1 and CDR2 (germline): SGHRS, YFSETQ. Trimming shortened V by 1 base and J by 4 bases, and 15 bases separated the two germline ends. This CDR3 has 15 residues. The chain's CDR3 is CASSLLSTRGYEQYF. CDR3 nucleotide sequence: TGCGCCAGCAGCTTGTTGTCAACCCGGGGGTACGAGCAGTACTTC.